The 2 T cell receptor beta chains below all came from one sample that was sequenced in a study of T-cell reconstitution after alpha-beta-depleted transplantation in children. Molecular barcoding with unique molecular identifiers was used for the TCRbeta library. A single record per CDR3 protein comes from TCRdb applying MiXCR to the PCR reads. The sample carries hundreds of thousands of distinct CDR3 sequences, around 17% recorded once. The sequences come from PBMCs from the stem cell graft donor, collected from the stem cell graft. The source is a human donor who donated a stem cell graft to a child with acute myeloid leukemia.

This clonotype was seen repeatedly, ten times or more. The rearrangement uses TRBV7-2 and TRBJ1-5; D gene ambiguous. V lost 4 bases, J lost 0 bases, and 13 bases lay in between. The CDR3 covers 16 residues. CDR1 is SGHTA, CDR2 FQGNSA, per germline. This CDR3 is CASSSEALGSNQPQHF. The CDR3 DNA follows: TGTGCCAGCAGCTCAGAGGCCTTAGGTAGCAATCAGCCCCAGCATTTT.

The V call is TRBV28, the J call TRBJ1-5; 10 bases map to TRBD1. Per germline, CDR1 MDHEN and CDR2 SYDVKM. This CDR3 has 16 amino acids. Trimming cost V 3 bases and J 2 bases; bases outside gene matches: 4. The CDR3 region is CASSFQTGGRNQPQHF. Written as DNA, the CDR3 is TGTGCCAGCAGTTTCCAGACAGGGGGCCGCAATCAGCCCCAGCATTTT.